The 2 T cell receptor beta chains listed next were all sequenced from one sample in a study of OX40 agonist ivuxolimab in advanced cancers. Sequencing was performed with immunoSEQ multiplex PCR; in TCRdb, only in-frame clones are kept and a portion is missing. The data hold just under 65,000 clones, with about nine tenths observed a single time. The input for sequencing was CD4+ or CD8+ T cells sorted from blood, taken in a trial of the OX40 agonist ivuxolimab. These receptors were obtained from an adult with an advanced solid tumor such as melanoma, head and neck, liver or kidney cancer.

CDR3 bases: TGTGCCAGCAGCAAAGAGAACAGGATGAGCTCCTACAATGAGCAGTTCTTC. Translation: CASSKENRMSSYNEQFF. The chain uses TRBV21-1 and TRBJ2-1; the table names TRBD1, a call not compared with the DNA. TRBV21-1 is a pseudogene. This CDR3 region has 17 residues.

The chain employs TRBV5-1 and TRBJ2-5, with a possible D match to TRBD2 (5 bases). Looked up from germline, CDR1 is SGHRS and CDR2 is YFSETQ. Between the trimmed V and J ends, which lost 2 bases and 1 base, there was a span of 18 bases. The CDR3 runs to 17 residues. CDR3 sequence: CASSFLLGGGTQETQYF. In DNA, the CDR3 is TGCGCCAGCAGCTTCTTATTAGGAGGAGGAACCCAAGAGACCCAGTACTTC.